This passage covers 9 T cell receptor beta chains from one sample sequenced in a study of T cells in Graves' hyperthyroidism and ophthalmopathy. RNA transcripts yielded amplified TCR beta CDR3 regions. With the HTBI primer set, the TCR CDR3 went through a first round of RT-PCR. Using its own MiXCR run on the multiplex PCR reads, TCRdb lists one record per CDR3 protein. The sample contains roughly 510,000 distinct CDR3 sequences, around 20% of which appear only once. Source material: blood. Every receptor here comes from a man younger than 35 with Graves' hyperthyroidism.

There are a few counts of this clonotype. The chain has TRBV7-6 and TRBJ2-7; D is unresolved. This CDR3 has 13 residues. Germline V gene sequence: CDR1 SGHVS, CDR2 FNYEAQ. Trimming removed 2 bases at V and 5 bases at J, with 10 bases between. Written as DNA, the CDR3 is TGTGCCAGCAGCTTACAAAAGGGCCACGAGCAGTACTTC. It specifies CASSLQKGHEQYF.

This clonotype was seen many times. This chain links TRBV5-5 with TRBJ1-2; D perhaps matches TRBD1 (5 bases). Germline V gives CDR1 SGHKS, CDR2 YYEKEE (reference sequence). V shed 4 bases and J shed 3 bases, with 13 bases lying between them. The CDR3 is 14 residues long. For the CDR3, the DNA is TGTGCCAGCAGCGCCGGGGGGAAATACTATGGCTACACCTTC. Translated: CASSAGGKYYGYTF.

This clonotype was seen only a few times. The rearrangement links TRBV13 to TRBJ1-5; D is uncertain. V was cut by 4 bases and J by 1 base, with 14 bases left in between. This CDR3 comprises 16 residues. Looked up from germline, CDR1 is PRHDT and CDR2 is FYEKMQ (reference sequence). The CDR3 DNA sequence: TGTGCCAGCAGCTCCAGAGCCTCGGGGAGCAATCAGCCCCAGCATTTT. It codes for CASSSRASGSNQPQHF.

Of note for this clonotype: A read error may explain this, as a much larger clone is one base away. The chain employs TRBV4-1 and TRBJ1-2, with D perhaps matching TRBD1 (5 bases). Germline-derived CDR1 and CDR2 are MGHRA and YSYEKL. The CDR3 has 15 residues. For the CDR3, the DNA is TGCGCCGGCAGCCAAGCGGCAGGACACAACTATGGCTACACCTTC. Translated: CAGSQAAGHNYGYTF.

The V and J genes are TRBV27 and TRBJ1-1, with 7 bases fitting TRBD1. The germline gives CDR1 MNHEY, CDR2 SMNVEV (reference sequence). V gave up 0 bases and J gave up 5 bases; unmatched junction bases: 6. This CDR3 comprises 15 residues. CDR3 region: CASSLSKGARTEAFF. CDR3 nucleotides: TGTGCCAGCAGTTTATCGAAGGGGGCGAGGACTGAAGCTTTCTTT.

The chain uses TRBV20-1 and TRBJ2-2, with D possibly matching TRBD2 (7 bases). The germline V and J ends were trimmed by 6 bases and 0 bases, with 17 bases remaining between them. The CDR3 contains 16 residues. CDR1 and CDR2 (germline): DFQATT, SNEGSKA (reference sequence). CDR3 loop: CSAHKGGGANTGELFF. CDR3 nucleotides: TGCAGTGCCCATAAGGGGGGGGGCGCGAACACCGGGGAGCTGTTTTTT.

This clonotype was counted many times. This chain connects TRBV5-4 to TRBJ2-5, with D uncertain. The ends were cut back, 4 bases at V and 4 bases at J, with 14 bases in the middle. The CDR3 has 14 amino acids. The germline CDR1 and CDR2 sequences are SGHNT and YYREEE (reference sequence). The CDR3 region has the DNA TGTGCCAGCAGCCCCCAATACTCGCGAGAGACCCAGTACTTC. Residues: CASSPQYSRETQYF.

The gene calls are TRBV7-8 and TRBJ1-2; 8 bases are shared with TRBD1. This CDR3 has 14 residues. CDR1 SGHVS and CDR2 FQNEAQ come from the germline V gene. The V and J ends lost 5 bases and 4 bases, in that order; junction bases with no gene match: 6. The DNA for the CDR3 is TGTGCCAGCAGCATGACAGGGGTCCCCTATGGCTACACCTTC. It yields the protein CASSMTGVPYGYTF.

The chain combines TRBV4-2 with TRBJ1-2; perhaps TRBD1 as D (6 bases). Trimming cost V 1 base and J 5 bases, with 11 bases left between them. Germline V lookup: CDR1 LGHNA, CDR2 YNFKEQ. The CDR3 runs 14 residues. The CDR3 sequence: CASSQGRGFYGYTF. DNA of the CDR3: TGTGCCAGCAGCCAAGGGAGGGGGTTTTATGGCTACACCTTC.